This T cell receptor beta chain appears in the sequencing data of a study of blood T cell repertoires in COVID-19. Background on the study: Sources were T cells, B-cell-depleted T cells, or PBMCs; the material itself was cDNA or gDNA.

There are 14 residues in the CDR3. Germline V gives CDR1 SNHLY, CDR2 FYNNEI. Deletions cut 3 bases from V and 3 bases from J, with 11 bases between. The data were produced by immunoSEQ multiplex PCR, yet TCRdb's version contains in-frame clones alone and is incomplete. The sample includes fewer than 350,000 clones, around 87% of them seen just once. The specimen was PBMCs or T cells enriched from blood (not recorded which). The receptor's source is a woman between 18 and 30 years old with acute COVID-19. V is TRBV2 and J is TRBJ2-5, with TRBD1 as a possible D gene (5 bases). The CDR3 coding sequence is TGTGCCAGCAGTGAGGACACCTTAAAAGAGACCCAGTACTTC. Protein sequence: CASSEDTLKETQYF.